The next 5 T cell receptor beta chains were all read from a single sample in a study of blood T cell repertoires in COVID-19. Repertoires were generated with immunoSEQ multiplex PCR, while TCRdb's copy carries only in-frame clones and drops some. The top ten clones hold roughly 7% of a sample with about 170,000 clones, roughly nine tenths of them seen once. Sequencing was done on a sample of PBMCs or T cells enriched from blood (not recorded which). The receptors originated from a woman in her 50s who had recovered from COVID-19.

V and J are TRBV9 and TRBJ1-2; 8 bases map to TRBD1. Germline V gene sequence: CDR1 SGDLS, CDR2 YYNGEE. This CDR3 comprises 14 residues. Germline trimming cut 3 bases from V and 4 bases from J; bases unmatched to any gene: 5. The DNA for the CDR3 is TGTGCCAGCAGCGCGGACAGGGTAGGCTATGGCTACACCTTC. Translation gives CASSADRVGYGYTF. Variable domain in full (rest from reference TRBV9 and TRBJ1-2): DSGVTQTPKHLITATGQRVTLRCSPRSGDLSVYWYQQSLDQGLQFLIQYYNGEERAKGNILERFSAQQFPDLHSELNLSSLELGDSALYFCASSADRVGYGYTFGSGTRLTVV.

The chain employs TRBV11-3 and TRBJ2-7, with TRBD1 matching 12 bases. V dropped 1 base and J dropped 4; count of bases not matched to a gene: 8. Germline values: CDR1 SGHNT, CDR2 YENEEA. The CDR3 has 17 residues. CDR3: CASSLAPGQGANYEQYF. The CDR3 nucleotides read TGTGCCAGCAGCTTAGCACCGGGACAGGGGGCTAATTACGAGCAGTACTTC.

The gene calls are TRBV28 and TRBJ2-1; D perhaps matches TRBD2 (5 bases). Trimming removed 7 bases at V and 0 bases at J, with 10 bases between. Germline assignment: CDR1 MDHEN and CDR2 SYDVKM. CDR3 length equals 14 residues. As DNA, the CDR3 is TGTGCCAGCAAGGTGCGGGCCTCCTACAATGAGCAGTTCTTC. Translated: CASKVRASYNEQFF.

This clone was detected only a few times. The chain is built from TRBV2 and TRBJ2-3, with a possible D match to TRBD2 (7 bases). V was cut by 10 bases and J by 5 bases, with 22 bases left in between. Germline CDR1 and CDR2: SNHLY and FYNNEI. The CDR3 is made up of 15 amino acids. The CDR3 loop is CATHYRGEGRDTQYF. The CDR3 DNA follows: TGTGCCACTCATTATAGGGGGGAGGGCCGAGATACGCAGTATTTT. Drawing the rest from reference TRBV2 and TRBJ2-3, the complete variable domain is EPEVTQTPSHQVTQMGQEVILRCVPISNHLYFYWYRQILGQKVEFLVSFYNNEISEKSEIFDDQFSVERPDGSNFTLKIRSTKLEDSAMYFCATHYRGEGRDTQYFGPGTRLTVL.

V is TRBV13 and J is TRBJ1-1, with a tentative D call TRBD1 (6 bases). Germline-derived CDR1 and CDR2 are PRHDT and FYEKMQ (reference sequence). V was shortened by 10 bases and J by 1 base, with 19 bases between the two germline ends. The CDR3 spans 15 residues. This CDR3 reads CATAWGGGKNTEAFF. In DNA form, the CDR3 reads TGTGCCACAGCTTGGGGGGGCGGAAAGAACACTGAAGCTTTCTTT.